Below are 8 T cell receptor beta chains sequenced from a single sample in a study of blood T cell repertoires in COVID-19. TCRdb's copy holds only in-frame clones and misses some; the assay was immunoSEQ multiplex PCR. The sample lists 410,000 or so clones, around nine tenths occurring once. The material sequenced was peripheral blood. The origin of the receptors is a woman in her thirties or forties with COVID-19, enrolled during active disease.

The chain carries TRBV18 and TRBJ2-3; weak D call: TRBD2 (5 bases). Per germline, CDR1 KGHSH and CDR2 LQKENI. CDR3 length: 14 amino acids. V was shortened by 1 base and J by 4 bases, with 9 bases between the two germline ends. CDR3 sequence: CASSPLGGPDTQYF. As DNA, the CDR3 is TGTGCCAGCTCACCACTAGGCGGGCCAGATACGCAGTATTTT.

This clone was seen just once. The chain employs TRBV7-6 and TRBJ1-5; TRBD1 might be the D (5 bases). In germline, CDR1 is SGHVS, CDR2 FNYEAQ. V gave up 2 bases and J gave up 6 bases, with 14 bases separating them. The CDR3 has 15 residues. The chain's CDR3 is CASSLRGQGSQPQHF. As DNA, the CDR3 is TGTGCCAGCAGCTTAAGGGGTCAGGGAAGTCAGCCCCAGCATTTT.

Note on this clone: This sample also contains other DNA sequences that code for the same CDR3. The chain has TRBV19 and TRBJ1-4, with a weak D call TRBD1 (5 bases). There are 15 residues in the CDR3. Trimming removed 3 bases at V and 0 bases at J, with 8 bases between. Germline V gene sequence: CDR1 LNHDA, CDR2 SQIVND (reference sequence). In DNA, the CDR3 is TGTGCCAGTAGTATCGGGGGAGCAACTAATGAAAAACTGTTTTTT. This codes for CASSIGGATNEKLFF.

The J gene is TRBJ1-5, the V gene TRBV7-9; D is possibly TRBD1 (6 bases). CDR3 length: 14 residues. V shed 4 bases and J shed 3 bases, with 10 bases lying between them. Germline CDR1 is SEHNR and CDR2 is FQNEAQ (reference sequence). The CDR3 DNA sequence: TGTGCCAGCAGCTACGCAGGGGACAATCAGCCCCAGCATTTT. It codes for CASSYAGDNQPQHF. The full variable domain, with the rest looked up from reference TRBV7-9 and TRBJ1-5, is DTGVSQNPRHKITKRGQNVTFRCDPISEHNRLYWYRQTLGQGPEFLTYFQNEAQLEKSRLLSDRFSAERPKGSFSTLEIQRTEQGDSAMYLCASSYAGDNQPQHFGDGTRLSIL.

This clone occurred a few times. V is TRBV6-6 and J is TRBJ1-2; TRBD1 matches 7 bases. Germline CDR1 reads MNHNY; CDR2 reads SVGAGI (reference sequence). V dropped 5 bases and J dropped 4; count of bases not matched to a gene: 10. This CDR3 has 15 amino acids. The CDR3 here is CASSRRQGQLYGYTF. CDR3 nucleotides: TGTGCCAGCAGTCGCAGACAGGGACAACTCTATGGCTACACCTTC.

This clone was observed a handful of times. The V call is TRBV18, the J call TRBJ2-5, with TRBD2 identical over 8 bases. The CDR3 contains 14 residues. The V and J ends lost 3 bases and 4 bases, in that order; junction bases with no gene match: 4. CDR1 and CDR2 from the germline V gene are KGHSH and LQKENI. This CDR3 is CASSPGTRRETQYF. Written as DNA, the CDR3 is TGTGCCAGCTCACCCGGGACTAGACGAGAGACCCAGTACTTC.

Only a few counts were recorded for this clone. This chain joins TRBV15 and TRBJ2-7; D gene unclear. The CDR3 has 13 amino acids. Germline loops: CDR1 LNHNV, CDR2 YYDKDF (reference sequence). V lost 2 bases to trimming and J lost 7 bases, with 12 bases between them. As DNA, the CDR3 is TGTGCCACCAGCAGACCTCCGAGCCGAGAGCAGTACTTC. Translated, it gives CATSRPPSREQYF.

The chain employs TRBV4-3 and TRBJ1-2; 11 bases align to TRBD1. Per the germline V gene, CDR1 is LGHNA and CDR2 is YSLEER. V shed 1 base, J shed 6 bases, and the junction held 10 bases outside the gene matches. The CDR3 contains 17 residues. CDR3 sequence (DNA): TGCGCCAGCAGCCAAGGGGGACAGGGGGGCATATCGGATGGCTACACCTTC. Translated, it gives CASSQGGQGGISDGYTF.